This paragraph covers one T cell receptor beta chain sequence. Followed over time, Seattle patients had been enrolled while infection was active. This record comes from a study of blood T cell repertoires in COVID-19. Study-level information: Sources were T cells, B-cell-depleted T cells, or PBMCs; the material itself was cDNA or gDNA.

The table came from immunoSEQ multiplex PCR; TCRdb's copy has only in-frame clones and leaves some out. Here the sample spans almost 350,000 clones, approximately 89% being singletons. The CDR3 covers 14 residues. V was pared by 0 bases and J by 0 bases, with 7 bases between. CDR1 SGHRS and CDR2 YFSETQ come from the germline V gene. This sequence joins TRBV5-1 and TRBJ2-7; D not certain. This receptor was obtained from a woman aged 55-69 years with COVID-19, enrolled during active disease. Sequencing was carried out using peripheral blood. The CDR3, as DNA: TGCGCCAGCAGCTTGGTAGCCCCCTCCTACGAGCAGTACTTC. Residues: CASSLVAPSYEQYF.